This is a list of T cell receptor beta chains from one sample in a study of stem cell transplantation in POMP-related autoinflammatory disease. The method was immunoSEQ multiplex PCR; TCRdb's version includes in-frame clones alone and lacks a portion of them. This table holds roughly 68,000 clones, around 90% found once. The specimen was CD4+ T cells from PBMCs, collected after stem cell transplantation. Receptors were obtained from a human patient with POMP-related autoinflammation and immune dysregulation (PRAID). The T cells may partly be graft donor cells. Each CDR3 is given with its conserved first and last residue. A D gene is named only where the DNA matches it firmly.

d_call j_call v_call cdr3_nt cdr3_aa
TRBD2 TRBJ2-2 TRBV4-1 TGCGCCAGCAGCCATCAATTAGCGGGGCTTGGCACCGGGGAGCTGTTTTTT CASSHQLAGLGTGELFF
- TRBJ2-7 TRBV11-2 TGTGCCAGCAGCTTAGGTCCTAGTGTCTCCTACGAGCAGTACTTC CASSLGPSVSYEQYF
TRBD1 TRBJ2-1 TRBV10-1 TGCGCCAGCAGTCTACGACAGGGAGAGGAGAATGAGCAGTTCTTC CASSLRQGEENEQFF
TRBD2 TRBJ2-1 TRBV6-5 TGTGCCAGCAGGAGGAGCGGGGGTATTGAAAATGAGCAGTTCTTC CASRRSGGIENEQFF
- TRBJ2-2 TRBV27 TGTGCCAGCAGTTTGGGAAAGGCCCTTACCGGGGAGCTGTTTTTT CASSLGKALTGELFF
TRBD1 TRBJ1-1 TRBV2 TGTGCCAGCAGTCCGACCCTGACAGGGGAAGCTTTCTTT CASSPTLTGEAFF
- TRBJ2-7 TRBV27 TGTGCCAGCAGCCGCCTCGGGCACGAGGACGAGCAGTACTTC CASSRLGHEDEQYF
- TRBJ1-4 TRBV29-1 TGCAGCGTTTGGGGTCTCCATAATGAAAAACTGTTTTTT CSVWGLHNEKLFF
- TRBJ1-2 TRBV7-2 TGTGCCAGCAGCCAGGACTACGGCTACACCTTC CASSQDYGYTF
- TRBJ2-7 TRBV6-5 TGTGCCAGCAGTTCCATGCTAGCCGGTGGCGAGCAGTACTTC CASSSMLAGGEQYF
- TRBJ1-1 TRBV3-1/TRBV3-2 TGTGCCAGCAGCCAAGAGGGTAGTAAGAACACTGAAGCTTTCTTT CASSQEGSKNTEAFF
TRBD2 TRBJ2-1 TRBV7-9 TGTGCCAGCAGCCTCAGCGGGGGGGAGAATGAGCAGTTCTTC CASSLSGGENEQFF
- TRBJ2-3 TRBV27 TGTGCCAGCAGTTCCAGGATTAGCACAGATACGCAGTATTTT CASSSRISTDTQYF